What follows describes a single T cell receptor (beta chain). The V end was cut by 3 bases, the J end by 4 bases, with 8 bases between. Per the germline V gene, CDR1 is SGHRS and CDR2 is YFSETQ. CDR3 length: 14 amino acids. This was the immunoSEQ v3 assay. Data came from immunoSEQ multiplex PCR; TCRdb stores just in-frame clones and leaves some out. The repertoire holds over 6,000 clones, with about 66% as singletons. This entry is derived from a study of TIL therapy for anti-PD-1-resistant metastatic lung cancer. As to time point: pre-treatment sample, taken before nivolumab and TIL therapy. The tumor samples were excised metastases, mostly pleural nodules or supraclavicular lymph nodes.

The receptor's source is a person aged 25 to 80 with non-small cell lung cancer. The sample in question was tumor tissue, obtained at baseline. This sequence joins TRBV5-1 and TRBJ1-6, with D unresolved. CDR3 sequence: CASSSGDYNSPLHF. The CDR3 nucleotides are TGCGCCAGCAGCTCAGGCGATTATAATTCACCCCTCCACTTT.